Listed below are T cell receptor beta chains from one sample, sequenced in a study of shared clonotypes between healthy human individuals. Here immunoSEQ multiplex PCR was the method, and the copy in TCRdb shows in-frame clones only, minus some. Here the sample spans about 2.3 million clones, more than 85% being singletons. The sample was naive CD4+ T cells from PBMCs. These receptor sequences come from a man younger than 35 in good health. Some clones in this sample may be carry-over from other donors' samples. Each CDR3 is given without its conserved first and last residue. The order of the fields is V gene, J gene, CDR3 protein.

v_gene: TRBV2
j_gene: TRBJ2-1
CDR3aa: ASHRTSSQDEQF

v_gene: TRBV27
j_gene: TRBJ2-1
CDR3aa: ASRPDRGKTSGGLYNEQF

v_gene: TRBV7-2
j_gene: TRBJ2-7
CDR3aa: ASSLVSGLSYEQY

v_gene: TRBV4-2
j_gene: TRBJ2-1
CDR3aa: ASSQALAGSSYNEQF

v_gene: TRBV28
j_gene: TRBJ2-1
CDR3aa: ASSLAGREQF

v_gene: TRBV10-3
j_gene: TRBJ2-2
CDR3aa: AISVGQGLAGVGTGELF

v_gene: TRBV4-3
j_gene: TRBJ2-2
CDR3aa: ASSRLAGAITGELF

v_gene: TRBV4-3
j_gene: TRBJ2-1
CDR3aa: ASSQDRTSYNEQF

v_gene: TRBV2
j_gene: TRBJ1-4
CDR3aa: ASRRTGVEIKLF

v_gene: TRBV19
j_gene: TRBJ1-5
CDR3aa: ASTLRDDQPQH

v_gene: TRBV7-2
j_gene: TRBJ2-3
CDR3aa: ASSLVALWGPGTDTQY

v_gene: TRBV7-8
j_gene: TRBJ2-3
CDR3aa: ASSLGQALTDTQY

v_gene: TRBV28
j_gene: TRBJ1-1
CDR3aa: ASSSSGITEAF

v_gene: TRBV6-5
j_gene: TRBJ2-7
CDR3aa: ASSKLAEPYEQY

v_gene: TRBV4-1
j_gene: TRBJ2-7
CDR3aa: ASSQGDTDSYEQY

v_gene: TRBV28
j_gene: TRBJ1-2
CDR3aa: ASSTGQGVVGYT

v_gene: TRBV18
j_gene: TRBJ1-2
CDR3aa: ASSRQTGIDYGYT

v_gene: TRBV7-2
j_gene: TRBJ1-3
CDR3aa: ASSLSRGDRGWDTIY

v_gene: TRBV5-1
j_gene: TRBJ1-5
CDR3aa: ASSPDSPNQPQH

v_gene: TRBV15
j_gene: TRBJ2-3
CDR3aa: ATSRDTGLAGVRDTQY

v_gene: TRBV5-1
j_gene: TRBJ1-5
CDR3aa: ASSLGGQLSNQPQH

v_gene: TRBV19
j_gene: TRBJ2-3
CDR3aa: ASEGQFSTDTQY

v_gene: TRBV11-2
j_gene: TRBJ2-1
CDR3aa: ASSFFRVFRGETYNEQF

v_gene: TRBV18
j_gene: TRBJ2-1
CDR3aa: ASSPPSGASYNEQF

v_gene: TRBV19
j_gene: TRBJ2-3
CDR3aa: ASSYSSGDTQY

v_gene: TRBV9
j_gene: TRBJ2-6
CDR3aa: ASSVLGSGANVLT

v_gene: TRBV28
j_gene: TRBJ1-1
CDR3aa: AYQARGRTEAF

v_gene: TRBV11-2
j_gene: TRBJ2-1
CDR3aa: ASSPERSYNEQF

v_gene: TRBV28
j_gene: TRBJ2-3
CDR3aa: ASSQPEGSATGGQY

v_gene: TRBV9
j_gene: TRBJ1-2
CDR3aa: ASSGRYGYT

v_gene: TRBV5-4
j_gene: TRBJ1-3
CDR3aa: ASSEGTDTGNTIY

v_gene: TRBV28
j_gene: TRBJ1-1
CDR3aa: ASSFVPRGTEAF

v_gene: TRBV4-3
j_gene: TRBJ2-1
CDR3aa: ASSQDGPSSYNEQF

v_gene: TRBV18
j_gene: TRBJ2-3
CDR3aa: ASSPDRGDTQY

v_gene: TRBV27
j_gene: TRBJ1-1
CDR3aa: ASSISSGGAGTEAF